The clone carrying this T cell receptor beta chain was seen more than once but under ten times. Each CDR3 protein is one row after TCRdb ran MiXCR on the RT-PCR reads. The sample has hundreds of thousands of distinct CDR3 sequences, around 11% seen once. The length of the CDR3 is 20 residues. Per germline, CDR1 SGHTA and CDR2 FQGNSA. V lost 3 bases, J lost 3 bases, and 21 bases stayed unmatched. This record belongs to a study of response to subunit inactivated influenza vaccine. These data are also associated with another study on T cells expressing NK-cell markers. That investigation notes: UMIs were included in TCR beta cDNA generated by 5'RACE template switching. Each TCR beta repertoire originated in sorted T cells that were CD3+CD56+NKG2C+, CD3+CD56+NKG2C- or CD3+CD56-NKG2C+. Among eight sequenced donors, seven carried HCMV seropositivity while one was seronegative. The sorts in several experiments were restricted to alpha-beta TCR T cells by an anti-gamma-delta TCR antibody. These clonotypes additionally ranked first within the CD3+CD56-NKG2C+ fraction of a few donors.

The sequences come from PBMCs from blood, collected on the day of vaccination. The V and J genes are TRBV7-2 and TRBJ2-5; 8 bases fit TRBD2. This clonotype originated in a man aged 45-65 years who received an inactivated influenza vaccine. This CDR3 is CASSFAIPRGGRGSKETQYF. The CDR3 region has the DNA TGTGCCAGCAGCTTCGCAATACCTCGCGGGGGGCGGGGGTCTAAAGAGACCCAGTACTTC.